The next 30 T cell receptor beta chains were all read from a single sample in a study of response to subunit inactivated influenza vaccine (dated by TCRdb to 2016 to 2018). Library preparation employed RT-PCR. TCRdb names Illumina HiSeq 2500 as the instrument used. The public reads were reprocessed in TCRdb via fastp at Q25 and MiXCR, keeping in-frame beta chains. Each record represents a unique CDR3 protein, reported with the most common genes and DNA among its rows. This sample is represented by approximately 520,000 distinct CDR3 sequences; less than 30% of them were singletons. The top ten clonotypes cover 1.9% of the sample. Specimen: CD4+ T cells sorted from PBMCs, collected 4 to 6 days after vaccination. Receptors were obtained from a man between 50 and 59 years old who received an inactivated influenza vaccine. Donor details come from another sample of the same person, matched by shared clones.

This clonotype was counted a few times. The chain links TRBV29-1 to TRBJ1-1; 7 bases agree with TRBD1. The junction had 4 bases not matched to a gene; V was cut back by 4 bases and J by 2 bases. There are 13 residues in the CDR3. Germline CDR1 SQVTM, CDR2 ANQGSEA. This CDR3 is CSVARDSNTEAFF. CDR3 coding DNA: TGCAGCGTTGCAAGGGACAGTAACACTGAAGCTTTCTTT.

The CDR3 DNA follows: TGTGCCAGCAGCCTGTTCAGCTATAATTCACCCCTCCACTTT. It specifies CASSLFSYNSPLHF. The chain combines TRBV7-9 with TRBJ1-6, with D unclear. Deletions cut 5 bases from V and 3 bases from J, with 8 bases between. The germline V gene has CDR1 SEHNR and CDR2 FQNEAQ (reference sequence). The CDR3 sequence is 14 residues long.

V usage is TRBV4-2 and J usage is TRBJ2-1; D is undetermined. Germline CDR1 and CDR2: LGHNA and YNFKEQ. The V and J ends lost 4 bases and 5 bases respectively, with 15 bases between them. This CDR3 is built from 15 residues. The CDR3 is CASSPSARENNEQFF. CDR3 DNA sequence: TGTGCCAGCAGCCCGTCGGCTAGAGAAAACAATGAGCAGTTCTTC.

The chain links TRBV20-1 to TRBJ1-5; D is ambiguous. The CDR3 sequence is 15 residues long. The V and J ends lost 5 bases and 9 bases respectively, with 23 bases between them. Germline CDR1 reads DFQATT; CDR2 reads SNEGSKA (reference sequence). For the CDR3, the DNA is TGCAGTGCTGTCAGCTCGGACCCCGGCGGGCCGCCCCAGCATTTT. This sequence encodes CSAVSSDPGGPPQHF.

V and J are TRBV7-2 and TRBJ2-7, with a tentative D call TRBD2 (6 bases). The germline V and J ends were trimmed by 5 bases and 3 bases, with 17 bases remaining between them. This CDR3 has 15 amino acids. CDR1 and CDR2 (germline): SGHTA, FQGNSA. The CDR3 protein is CASSRGGGMNYEQYF. The CDR3 DNA reads TGTGCCAGCAGCAGGGGAGGCGGGATGAACTACGAGCAGTACTTC.

V and J are TRBV14 and TRBJ2-1, with D perhaps TRBD1 (5 bases). The CDR3 has 16 amino acids. The germline V gene has CDR1 SGHDN and CDR2 FVKESK. Trimming cost V 1 base and J 8 bases, with 18 bases left between them. The CDR3 DNA is TGTGCCAGCAGCCAAGCAGGCGGAAAGGGGTTCGATGAGCAGTTCTTC. Translation: CASSQAGGKGFDEQFF.

The CDR3 sequence is CSVVRSTGELFF. The CDR3 coding sequence is TGCAGCGTTGTTAGGAGCACCGGGGAGCTGTTTTTT. This chain links TRBV29-1 with TRBJ2-2, with no clear D. This CDR3 contains 12 residues. Deletions cut 4 bases from V and 4 bases from J, with 7 bases between. CDR1 is SQVTM and CDR2 is ANQGSEA in the germline V gene.

This clonotype was detected only a few times. This sequence joins TRBV7-9 and TRBJ2-7; D is ambiguous. Trimming removed 7 bases at V and 3 bases at J, with 10 bases between. This CDR3 comprises 12 residues. Germline CDR1 SEHNR, CDR2 FQNEAQ (reference sequence). CDR3 sequence (DNA): TGTGCCAGCACCCCGTCGGGCTACGAGCAGTACTTC. This sequence encodes CASTPSGYEQYF.

This clonotype was detected once. The J gene is TRBJ2-3, the V gene TRBV28; D unresolved. The germline V and J ends were trimmed by 2 bases and 1 base, with 10 bases remaining between them. Looked up from germline, CDR1 is MDHEN and CDR2 is SYDVKM. CDR3 length: 15 residues. In DNA, the CDR3 is TGTGCCAGCAGTTTACCCGGTTCGGGCACAGATACGCAGTATTTT. Its translation: CASSLPGSGTDTQYF.

This clonotype was found once. The chain links TRBV7-2 to TRBJ2-3; the D gene is possibly TRBD2 (5 bases). The CDR3 is 14 amino acids. The ends were cut back, 5 bases at V and 10 bases at J, with 19 bases in the middle. Per germline, CDR1 SGHTA and CDR2 FQGNSA. The CDR3, as DNA: TGTGCCAGCAGCCCCTTGGTACTAGGGAGTTCGCAGTATTTT. It specifies CASSPLVLGSSQYF. Full variable domain (rest looked up from reference TRBV7-2 and TRBJ2-3): GAGVSQSPSNKVTEKGKDVELRCDPISGHTALYWYRQSLGQGLEFLIYFQGNSAPDKSGLPSDRFSAERTGGSVSTLTIQRTQQEDSAVYLCASSPLVLGSSQYFGPGTRLTVL.

This rearrangement joins TRBV20-1 to TRBJ2-3; 12 bases fit TRBD2. V trimming: 5 bases; J trimming: 2 bases; junction bases outside the gene matches: 5. The V gene's germline CDR1 is DFQATT and CDR2 SNEGSKA (reference sequence). This CDR3 is 15 amino acids long. CDR3 residues: CSAGSSGGVTDTQYF. CDR3 nucleotide sequence: TGCAGTGCTGGCTCTAGCGGGGGGGTCACAGATACGCAGTATTTT.

The rearrangement links TRBV11-3 to TRBJ2-1; TRBD1 agrees at 7 bases. The J segment lost 6 bases and the V segment lost 5 bases, leaving 7 bases of the junction unmatched. The CDR3 is 14 amino acids. Germline-derived CDR1 and CDR2 are SGHNT and YENEEA. CDR3 DNA: TGTGCCAGCAGCGCCGGGACAGCAGTCAATGAGCAGTTCTTC. It is translated as CASSAGTAVNEQFF.

This clonotype was counted a few times. The chain carries TRBV28 and TRBJ1-6; the match to TRBD1 covers 9 bases. In germline, CDR1 is MDHEN, CDR2 SYDVKM. After removal of 6 bases from V and 6 bases from J, the junction contained 0 bases not matched to a gene. The CDR3 spans 13 residues. In DNA form, the CDR3 reads TGTGCCAGCAGGGACAGGGGTAATTCACCCCTCCACTTT. Translation: CASRDRGNSPLHF.

This clonotype was seen more than once but under ten times. This chain links TRBV20-1 with TRBJ2-3; D is unclear. The length of the CDR3 is 11 residues. V was pared by 3 bases and J by 9 bases, with 10 bases between. Germline CDR1 reads DFQATT; CDR2 reads SNEGSKA (reference sequence). The CDR3 sequence: CSASVAPTQYF. The CDR3 DNA reads as TGCAGTGCTAGTGTAGCCCCAACGCAGTATTTT.

V and J are TRBV29-1 and TRBJ2-4; D perhaps matches TRBD2 (7 bases). CDR3 length equals 16 residues. Germline loops: CDR1 SQVTM, CDR2 ANQGSEA. V gave up 3 bases and J gave up 3 bases, with 18 bases separating them. The CDR3 coding sequence is TGCAGCGTTGAGAGCATGAGGGAGGGGGGCAAAAACATTCAGTACTTC. This codes for CSVESMREGGKNIQYF.

The chain employs TRBV7-2 and TRBJ2-5; D perhaps matches TRBD2 (6 bases). The CDR3 runs to 16 residues. CDR1 is SGHTA and CDR2 is FQGNSA in the germline V gene. Trimming pared 5 bases from V and 5 bases from J, leaving 21 bases between. The CDR3 sequence is CASSTQSGTLYETQYF. CDR3 DNA sequence: TGTGCCAGCAGCACACAATCCGGGACTCTTTACGAGACCCAGTACTTC.

CDR3 in amino acids: CASSLQGASGNTIYF. DNA of the CDR3: TGTGCCAGCAGCTTACAGGGGGCGTCTGGAAACACCATATATTTT. V is TRBV7-2 and J is TRBJ1-3; 8 positions agree with TRBD1. Germline V lookup: CDR1 SGHTA, CDR2 FQGNSA. This CDR3 contains 15 residues. J gave up 1 base and V 2 bases, and 1 base lay outside the gene matches.

This clonotype was counted only a few times. This chain uses TRBV12-3 or TRBV12-4 with TRBJ2-2; tentative D call: TRBD2 (6 bases). V lost 10 bases, J lost 3 bases, and 12 bases lay in between. The CDR3 covers 13 residues. In nucleotides, the CDR3 is TGTGCCATTCCCCGGGGGTACACCGGGGAGCTGTTTTTT. Translating it yields CAIPRGYTGELFF.

This rearrangement joins TRBV24-1 to TRBJ2-3, with 8 bases identical to TRBD2. Germline V gene sequence: CDR1 KGHDR, CDR2 SFDVKD. The CDR3 has 14 residues. J gave up 2 bases and V 7 bases, and 4 bases lay outside the gene matches. CDR3 sequence (DNA): TGTGCCACCAGCCTAGCGGGCTCCACAGATACGCAGTATTTT. It specifies CATSLAGSTDTQYF.

This clonotype was seen a handful of times. The chain has TRBV5-1 and TRBJ2-7; D remains unclear. Germline V CDR1 and CDR2: SGHRS, YFSETQ. There are 13 residues in the CDR3. V shed 2 bases and J shed 7 bases, with 13 bases lying between them. The CDR3 loop reads CASSFATVSEQYF. Here the CDR3 DNA reads TGCGCCAGCAGCTTTGCCACCGTGTCGGAGCAGTACTTC.

The chain recombines TRBV7-9 with TRBJ2-5; 8 bases map to TRBD1. The germline gives CDR1 SEHNR, CDR2 FQNEAQ (reference sequence). Losses at the gene ends were 4 bases for V and 0 bases for J; bases not matched to a gene: 7. The CDR3 extends over 16 amino acids. The CDR3 spells CASSSRRDRNQETQYF. For the CDR3, the DNA is TGTGCCAGCAGCTCAAGGCGGGACAGGAACCAAGAGACCCAGTACTTC.

V gene TRBV12-3 or TRBV12-4 combines with J gene TRBJ1-1; unclear D gene. Trimming stripped 5 bases from V and 0 bases from J, with 13 bases between. The CDR3 contains 15 residues. The CDR3 DNA is TGTGCCAGCAGTCCAGACGGTCCGTTGAACACTGAAGCTTTCTTT. It is translated as CASSPDGPLNTEAFF.

For the CDR3, the DNA is TGTGCCAGCAGAAGAGGACAATACAATGAGCAGTTCTTC. Encoded protein: CASRRGQYNEQFF. J is TRBJ2-1 and V is TRBV5-6; the D gene is possibly TRBD1 (5 bases). This CDR3 is 13 amino acids long. V was shortened by 5 bases and J by 4 bases, with 10 bases between the two germline ends. From germline, CDR1 is SGHDT and CDR2 YYEEEE.

This clonotype was found a few times. The chain is built from TRBV6-2 or TRBV6-3 and TRBJ2-1; 8 bases line up with TRBD2. The V gene's germline CDR1 is MNHEY and CDR2 SVGEGT. The length of the CDR3 is 15 residues. J was trimmed by 8 bases and V by 7 bases; bases with no gene match: 13. Here the CDR3 reads CASTGGASGSYEQFF. DNA of the CDR3: TGTGCCAGCACCGGTGGGGCCAGCGGGAGCTATGAGCAGTTCTTC.

This chain connects TRBV7-2 to TRBJ1-1; D is ambiguous. The CDR3 is 13 residues long. Looked up from germline, CDR1 is SGHTA and CDR2 is FQGNSA. The V end was cut by 2 bases, the J end by 8 bases, with 12 bases between. The CDR3 protein is CASSLSKRLEAFF. The DNA of the CDR3 is TGTGCCAGCAGCTTATCGAAAAGGCTCGAAGCTTTCTTT.

A few counts support this clonotype. The chain employs TRBV29-1 and TRBJ1-1; D call uncertain. The CDR3 has 13 amino acids. Germline V gene lookup returns CDR1 SQVTM and CDR2 ANQGSEA. The CDR3, as DNA: TGCATAGTTGGTCGGCCGCTGAACACTGAAGCTTTCTTT. This sequence encodes CIVGRPLNTEAFF.

As DNA, the CDR3 is TGTGCCAGCAGTTCCGGACACTCTGGCGGAAAACTGTTTTTT. Its protein product is CASSSGHSGGKLFF. The chain carries TRBV28 and TRBJ1-4; possibly TRBD1 for D (5 bases). The CDR3 has 14 amino acids. From germline, CDR1 is MDHEN and CDR2 SYDVKM. V was clipped by 4 bases and J by 10 bases, with 16 bases between them. The whole variable domain, filled in from reference TRBV28 and TRBJ1-4, reads DVKVTQSSRYLVKRTGEKVFLECVQDMDHENMFWYRQDPGLGLRLIYFSYDVKMKEKGDIPEGYSVSREKKERFSLILESASTNQTSMYLCASSSGHSGGKLFFGSGTQLSVL.

This chain uses TRBV6-4 with TRBJ1-1, with D hard to call. Germline loops: CDR1 MRHNA, CDR2 SNTAGT. V shed 6 bases and J shed 1 base, with 12 bases lying between them. The CDR3 spans 14 residues. CDR3 DNA: TGTGCCAGCAGCCCTAATCCAGGGAACACTGAAGCTTTCTTT. It translates to CASSPNPGNTEAFF.

This chain connects TRBV24-1 to TRBJ2-3; D assignment may be TRBD1 or TRBD2 (5 bases each). Germline V gene lookup returns CDR1 KGHDR and CDR2 SFDVKD. The CDR3 contains 17 residues. The V end was cut by 3 bases, the J end by 2 bases, with 17 bases between. The CDR3 region is CATSDPMPGPNTDTQYF. The CDR3 region has the DNA TGTGCCACCAGTGATCCCATGCCGGGGCCGAACACAGATACGCAGTATTTT.

The chain joins TRBV5-6 to TRBJ1-2, with D tentatively TRBD1 (6 bases). Trimming stripped 2 bases from V and 6 bases from J, with 17 bases between. Germline V gives CDR1 SGHDT, CDR2 YYEEEE. This CDR3 has 15 residues. CDR3 residues: CASSFWGLLTDGYTF. CDR3 nucleotide sequence: TGTGCCAGCAGCTTCTGGGGGCTACTTACTGATGGCTACACCTTC. The variable domain in full, with the rest retrieved from reference TRBV5-6 and TRBJ1-2, is DAGVTQSPTHLIKTRGQQVTLRCSPKSGHDTVSWYQQALGQGPQFIFQYYEEEERQRGNFPDRFSGHQFPNYSSELNVNALLLGDSALYLCASSFWGLLTDGYTFGSGTRLTVV.